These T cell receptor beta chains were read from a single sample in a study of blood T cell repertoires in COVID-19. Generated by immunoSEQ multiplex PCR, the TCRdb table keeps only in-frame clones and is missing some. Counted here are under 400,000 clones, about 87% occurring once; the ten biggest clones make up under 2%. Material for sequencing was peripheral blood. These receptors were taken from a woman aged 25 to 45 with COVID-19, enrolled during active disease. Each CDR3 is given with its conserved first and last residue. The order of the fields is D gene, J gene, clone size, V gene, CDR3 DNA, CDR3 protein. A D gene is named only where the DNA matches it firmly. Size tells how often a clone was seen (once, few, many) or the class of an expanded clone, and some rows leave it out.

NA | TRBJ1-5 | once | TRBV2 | TGTGCCAGCAGCCCGGGGAGAAAGGGTCAGCCCCAGCATTTT | CASSPGRKGQPQHF
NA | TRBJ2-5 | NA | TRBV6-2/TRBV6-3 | TGTGCCAGCAGTTACTCGACCAGGGCTATTGAGACCCAGTACTTC | CASSYSTRAIETQYF
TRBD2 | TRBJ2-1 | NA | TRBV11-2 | TGTGCCAGCAGCTTCACCCTCACGGCGGGGGGGCTTAATGAGCAGTTCTTC | CASSFTLTAGGLNEQFF
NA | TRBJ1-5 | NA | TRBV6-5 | TGTGCATCCTTGGACAGACGAAATCAGCCCCAGCATTTT | CASLDRRNQPQHF
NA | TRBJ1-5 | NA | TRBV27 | TGTGCCAGCAGTTTTAGTAGCAATCAGCCCCAGCATTTT | CASSFSSNQPQHF
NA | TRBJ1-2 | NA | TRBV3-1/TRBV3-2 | TGTGCCAGCAGCCAAGCATCGGGGGGCAAGGATGGCTACACCTTC | CASSQASGGKDGYTF
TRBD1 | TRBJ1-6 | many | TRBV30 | TGTGCATCCGAGTTCCCTCTGACAGGGTATAATTCACCCCTCCACTTT | CASEFPLTGYNSPLHF
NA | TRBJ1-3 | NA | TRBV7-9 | TGTGCCAGCAGCTTAGGAGAGGGCAGCGACACCATATATTTT | CASSLGEGSDTIYF
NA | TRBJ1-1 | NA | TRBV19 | TGTGCCAGTAGTATTTGGGGGGTGGCGAACACTGAAGCTTTCTTT | CASSIWGVANTEAFF
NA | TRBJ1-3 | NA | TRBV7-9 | TGTGCCAGCAGCGGGCCCGGGGGTGGTGGAAACACCATATATTTT | CASSGPGGGGNTIYF
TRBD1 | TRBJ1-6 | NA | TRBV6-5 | TGTGCCAGCAGACCCGGGACAGGGGGTTATTCACCCCTCCACTTT | CASRPGTGGYSPLHF
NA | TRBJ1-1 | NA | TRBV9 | TGTGCCAGCAGCCCTCGATTTGCGCGGGGCACTGAAGCTTTCTTT | CASSPRFARGTEAFF
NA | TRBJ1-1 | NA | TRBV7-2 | TGTGCCAGCAGCTTGAGGGCTAACACTGAAGCTTTCTTT | CASSLRANTEAFF